The T cell receptor beta chain described here comes from a study of blood T cell repertoires in COVID-19. Overall study context: Both acute and convalescent COVID-19 samples were obtained from the United States, Italy and Spain. The cDNA or gDNA used as material had been derived from T cells, B-cell-depleted T cells, or PBMCs.

How the authors handled the data: Reference gene primer amplification yielded estimated nucleated cell counts. TCRdb keeps only in-frame clones here, not all; method: immunoSEQ multiplex PCR. That table supplies the V and J calls and clone size; D and trimming were determined from the DNA. The sample yields 180,000 or so clones, around 87% seen once. This clonotype was sampled from a man aged 40-49 years with active or convalescent COVID-19. Sequencing was carried out using peripheral blood.

DNA for the CDR3: TGTGCCAGCAGCTACACAGGGGGTCAGCCCAATGAGCAGTTCTTC. This encodes CASSYTGGQPNEQFF. This chain links TRBV7-3 with TRBJ2-1; TRBD1 matches 8 bases. The V and J ends lost 4 bases and 6 bases, in that order; junction bases with no gene match: 8. The germline V gene has CDR1 SGHTA and CDR2 FQGTGA. This CDR3 has 15 residues.